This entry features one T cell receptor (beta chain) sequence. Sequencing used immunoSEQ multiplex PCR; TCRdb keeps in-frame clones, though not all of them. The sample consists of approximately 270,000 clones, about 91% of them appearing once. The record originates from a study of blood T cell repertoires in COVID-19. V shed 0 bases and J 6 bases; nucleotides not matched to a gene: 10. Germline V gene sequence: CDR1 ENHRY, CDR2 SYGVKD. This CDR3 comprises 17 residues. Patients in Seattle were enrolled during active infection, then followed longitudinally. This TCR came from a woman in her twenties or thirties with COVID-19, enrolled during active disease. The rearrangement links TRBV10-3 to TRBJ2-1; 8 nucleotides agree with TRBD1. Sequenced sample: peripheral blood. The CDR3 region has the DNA TGTGCCATCAGTGAGTCTCGGATTGGGCAGGGGGCCAATGAGCAGTTCTTC. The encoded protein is CAISESRIGQGANEQFF.